This TCR beta chain comes out of a study of T cells in Graves' hyperthyroidism and ophthalmopathy. General study findings and limits: Blood held most thyroid clonotypes expanded above 0.001 frequency. Model predictions of ophthalmopathy came a median 6.5 months before onset.

Every diagnosis used clinical symptoms, serum thyroxine and TRAb, thyroid ultrasound and orbital computed tomography. Using 9.5 to 10 ml of fresh peripheral blood, PBMCs were prepared. Looked up from germline, CDR1 is SQVTM and CDR2 is ANQGSEA. Between the trimmed V and J ends, which lost 4 bases and 0 bases, there was a span of 19 bases. The CDR3 is 17 residues long. This clonotype showed up many times. As yet, its antigen is unknown. TCR beta CDR3 sequences were amplified from RNA transcripts. The HTBI primer set served for first-round RT-PCR of the TCR CDR3. TCRdb recomputed calls from the multiplex PCR reads with MiXCR, one row per CDR3 protein. In the table there are fewer than 700,000 distinct CDR3 sequences, approximately 17% of which are singletons.

This TCR was sampled from a young woman with Graves' ophthalmopathy. Sequenced sample: blood. This chain connects TRBV29-1 to TRBJ2-1; tentative D call: TRBD2 (6 bases). The CDR3 protein is CSVVHRGSGSSYNEQFF. As DNA, the CDR3 is TGCAGCGTTGTGCACCGGGGGAGCGGAAGCTCCTACAATGAGCAGTTCTTC.